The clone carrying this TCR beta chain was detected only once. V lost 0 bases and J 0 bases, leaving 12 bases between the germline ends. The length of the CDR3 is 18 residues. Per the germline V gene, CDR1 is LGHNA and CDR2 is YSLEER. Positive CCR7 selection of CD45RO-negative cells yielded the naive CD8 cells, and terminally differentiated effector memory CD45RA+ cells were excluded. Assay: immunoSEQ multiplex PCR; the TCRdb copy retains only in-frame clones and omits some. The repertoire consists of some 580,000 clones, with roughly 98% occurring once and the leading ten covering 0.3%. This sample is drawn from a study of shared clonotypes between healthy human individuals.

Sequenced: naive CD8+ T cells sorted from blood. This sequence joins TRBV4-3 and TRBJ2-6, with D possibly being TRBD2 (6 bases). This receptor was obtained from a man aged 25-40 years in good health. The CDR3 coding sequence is TGCGCCAGCAGCCAAGAACCGGGGGAGGTCTCTGGGGCCAACGTCCTGACTTTC. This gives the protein CASSQEPGEVSGANVLTF.